The T cell receptor beta chain described here comes from a study of shared clonotypes between healthy human individuals. Study context: Per-donor plates numbered three CD4 naive, three CD4 memory, two CD8 naive and one CD8 memory.

V shed 0 bases and J 5 bases; nucleotides not matched to a gene: 6. The CDR3 has 15 residues. CDR1 is SGHRS, CDR2 YFSETQ, per germline. Study-wide findings and caveats: What rarefaction showed was incomplete sorted-subset sequencing despite large depth.

The authors distributed each subset's genomic DNA evenly over several immunoSEQ plates. Authors' data handling: Filtering was not the same, since immunoSEQ gave junction-only sequences without quality scores. The repertoire was sequenced with immunoSEQ multiplex PCR; TCRdb's copy has only in-frame clones and lacks some. The V and J calls and clone size come from that table; D and trimming were worked out from the DNA. The sample includes about 180,000 clones, around 93% of them seen just once. With regard to this clone: Antigen unknown.

Source material: naive CD4+ T cells sorted from blood. The sample's subset: CD45RA+ positively selected. The receptor was derived from a young woman in good health. The J gene is TRBJ2-7, the V gene TRBV5-1; TRBD2 matches at 9 bases. CDR3 loop: CASSLESSGTHEQYF. The CDR3 DNA is TGCGCCAGCAGCTTGGAGTCTAGCGGGACCCACGAGCAGTACTTC. The entire variable domain, with the rest obtained from reference TRBV5-1 and TRBJ2-7, is as follows: KAGVTQTPRYLIKTRGQQVTLSCSPISGHRSVSWYQQTPGQGLQFLFEYFSETQRNKGNFPGRFSGRQFSNSRSEMNVSTLELGDSALYLCASSLESSGTHEQYFGPGTRLTVT.